Listed below are T cell receptor beta chains from one sample, sequenced in a study of CD8+CD57+ T cells in acquired aplastic anemia. TCRdb used MiXCR to reprocess the reads, holding one entry per CDR3 protein. Of 200,000 or so distinct CDR3 sequences listed, about three fifths were seen once; the top ten hold 46%. The sample consisted of sorted CD4+, CD8+, or CD8+CD57+ T cells (not recorded which) from PBMCs. These receptors were obtained from a human donor with severe aplastic anemia or a healthy control (not recorded which). CDR3s include the opening cysteine and the closing phenylalanine or tryptophan. D genes are given only for firm matches. The size field is filled for only some rows; it gives once, few, many or a size class.

j_call: TRBJ2-5; v_call: TRBV5-1; clone_size: few; d_call: TRBD1; cdr3_aa: CASSSSGGWETQYF; cdr3_nt: TGTGCCAGCAGCTCATCAGGGGGTTGGGAGACCCAGTACTTC
j_call: TRBJ2-7; v_call: TRBV20-1; clone_size: .; d_call: TRBD2; cdr3_aa: CSARDIREGYEQYF; cdr3_nt: TGCAGTGCTAGAGATATCCGGGAGGGTTACGAGCAGTACTTC
j_call: TRBJ2-2; v_call: TRBV29-1; clone_size: .; d_call: .; cdr3_aa: CSVVGGGTGELFF; cdr3_nt: TGCAGCGTTGTGGGGGGTGGTACCGGGGAGCTGTTTTTT
j_call: TRBJ2-7; v_call: TRBV20-1; clone_size: .; d_call: .; cdr3_aa: CSARDMRAGYEQYF; cdr3_nt: TGCAGTGCTAGAGATATGAGGGCCGGTTACGAGCAGTACTTC
j_call: TRBJ1-1; v_call: TRBV19; clone_size: .; d_call: .; cdr3_aa: CASSMGGVRFAEAFF; cdr3_nt: TGTGCCAGTAGTATGGGCGGGGTTAGGTTCGCTGAAGCTTTCTTT
j_call: TRBJ1-4; v_call: TRBV5-5; clone_size: .; d_call: .; cdr3_aa: CASSPTASSEKLFF; cdr3_nt: TGCGCCAGCAGCCCGACAGCGTCGAGTGAAAAACTGTTTTTT
j_call: TRBJ1-6; v_call: TRBV6-6; clone_size: .; d_call: .; cdr3_aa: CASSPTNPDSPLHF; cdr3_nt: TGTGCCAGCAGTCCTACAAACCCCGACTCACCCCTCCACTTT
j_call: TRBJ2-2; v_call: TRBV20-1; clone_size: .; d_call: TRBD2; cdr3_aa: CSARGGLAGPANTGELFF; cdr3_nt: TGCAGTGCTAGGGGGGGACTAGCGGGACCCGCGAACACCGGGGAGCTGTTTTTT
j_call: TRBJ1-1; v_call: TRBV7-3; clone_size: .; d_call: .; cdr3_aa: CASSPDPGNTEAFF; cdr3_nt: TGTGCCAGCAGCCCAGATCCGGGGAACACTGAAGCTTTCTTT
j_call: TRBJ1-1; v_call: TRBV29-1; clone_size: .; d_call: .; cdr3_aa: CSVELGTEAFF; cdr3_nt: TGCAGCGTTGAATTGGGAACTGAAGCTTTCTTT
j_call: TRBJ1-5; v_call: TRBV19; clone_size: many; d_call: TRBD1; cdr3_aa: CASSTGQGLNQPQHF; cdr3_nt: TGTGCCAGTAGTACTGGACAGGGCCTCAATCAGCCCCAGCATTTT
j_call: TRBJ2-1; v_call: TRBV7-3; clone_size: .; d_call: TRBD2; cdr3_aa: CASSLGTSLSGEQFF; cdr3_nt: TGTGCCAGCAGCCTTGGGACTAGCCTAAGTGGTGAGCAGTTCTTC
j_call: TRBJ2-7; v_call: TRBV5-1; clone_size: few; d_call: TRBD2; cdr3_aa: CASGATSGSLGEQYF; cdr3_nt: TGCGCCAGCGGGGCGACTAGCGGGAGCCTTGGCGAGCAGTACTTC
j_call: TRBJ1-4; v_call: TRBV10-2; clone_size: .; d_call: TRBD1; cdr3_aa: CASRQGSTNEKLFF; cdr3_nt: TGCGCCAGCCGACAGGGGTCAACTAATGAAAAACTGTTTTTT
j_call: TRBJ2-7; v_call: TRBV7-9; clone_size: .; d_call: .; cdr3_aa: CASSPGYSYEQYF; cdr3_nt: TGTGCCAGCAGCCCCGGGTATTCCTACGAGCAGTACTTC
j_call: TRBJ2-7; v_call: TRBV7-9; clone_size: many; d_call: TRBD1; cdr3_aa: CASSTGGRSYEQYF; cdr3_nt: TGTGCCAGCTCGACAGGGGGGAGGTCTTACGAGCAGTACTTC
j_call: TRBJ1-5; v_call: TRBV10-3; clone_size: .; d_call: TRBD1; cdr3_aa: CAVGDRGGSNQPQHF; cdr3_nt: TGTGCCGTTGGAGACAGGGGGGGGAGCAATCAGCCCCAGCATTTT
j_call: TRBJ2-7; v_call: TRBV7-9; clone_size: .; d_call: .; cdr3_aa: CASSSSGLSTHEQYF; cdr3_nt: TGTGCCAGCAGCTCATCCGGGCTAAGCACTCACGAGCAGTACTTC
j_call: TRBJ2-7; v_call: TRBV24-1; clone_size: once; d_call: .; cdr3_aa: CATSEKGGLSYEQYF; cdr3_nt: TGTGCCACCAGTGAAAAGGGGGGACTATCCTACGAGCAGTACTTC
j_call: TRBJ2-1; v_call: TRBV5-1; clone_size: .; d_call: .; cdr3_aa: CASSPSSRDGNEQFF; cdr3_nt: TGCGCCAGCAGCCCAAGCTCCAGGGATGGGAATGAGCAGTTCTTC
j_call: TRBJ2-2; v_call: TRBV10-3; clone_size: .; d_call: .; cdr3_aa: CAINRASGGRTTGELFF; cdr3_nt: TGTGCCATCAATAGGGCCTCGGGGGGCAGGACCACCGGGGAGCTGTTTTTT
j_call: TRBJ1-5; v_call: TRBV7-9; clone_size: .; d_call: .; cdr3_aa: CASSLSDSYEHF; cdr3_nt: TGTGCCAGCAGCTTATCCGACAGTTACGAGCATTTT
j_call: TRBJ2-7; v_call: TRBV15; clone_size: .; d_call: TRBD1; cdr3_aa: CATSPGTESSYEQYF; cdr3_nt: TGTGCCACCAGCCCCGGGACAGAGAGCTCCTACGAGCAGTACTTC
j_call: TRBJ2-5; v_call: TRBV5-6; clone_size: few; d_call: .; cdr3_aa: CASSHRRVQETQYF; cdr3_nt: TGTGCCAGCAGCCACCGCCGGGTCCAAGAGACCCAGTACTTC
j_call: TRBJ1-6; v_call: TRBV24-1; clone_size: few; d_call: .; cdr3_aa: CATSDLQANSPLHF; cdr3_nt: TGTGCCACCAGTGATTTGCAAGCTAATTCACCCCTCCACTTT
j_call: TRBJ2-7; v_call: TRBV7-6; clone_size: .; d_call: TRBD2; cdr3_aa: CASSLAWGGDAYEQYF; cdr3_nt: TGTGCCAGCAGCTTAGCCTGGGGGGGGGACGCCTACGAGCAGTACTTC
j_call: TRBJ2-7; v_call: TRBV7-9; clone_size: .; d_call: .; cdr3_aa: CASSSNPDPYEQYF; cdr3_nt: TGTGCCAGCAGCTCAAACCCTGACCCCTACGAGCAGTACTTC
j_call: TRBJ2-7; v_call: TRBV5-1; clone_size: .; d_call: .; cdr3_aa: CASSFYICSASRRGTSGGYEQYF; cdr3_nt: .